This TCR beta chain emerged from a study of shared T cell receptors in the human thymus. Using immunoSEQ multiplex PCR, the repertoire was profiled, and TCRdb retains in-frame clones only, with some absent. This table holds about 380,000 clones, 95% found once. Trimming took 0 bases from V and 2 from J; bases not matched to a gene: 10. Germline assignment: CDR1 LGHNA and CDR2 YNFKEQ. The CDR3 extends over 18 amino acids. Sequenced sample: thymocytes. The rearrangement joins TRBV4-2 to TRBJ1-5; 7 bases align to TRBD1. The clonotype originates from a human donor. Written as DNA, the CDR3 is TGTGCCAGCAGCCAAGATGGGACAGACGGTAGTCGCAATCAGCCCCAGCATTTT. Translation gives CASSQDGTDGSRNQPQHF.